This T cell receptor beta chain was recovered during a study of blood T cell repertoires in COVID-19 (TCRdb year 2020). Background for the entire study: The collaborator samples originated in the United States, Italy and Spain and spanned the acute and convalescent phases of COVID-19. The material from the prospective study consisted of cDNA or gDNA derived from T cells, B-cell-depleted T cells, or PBMCs. Subjects who had been exposed to COVID-19, were actively infected with it, or had recovered from it provided the deeply sampled blood TCRbeta repertoires that made up the dataset. The repertoires were released in a freely available public database intended as a resource for research on the immune response to SARS-CoV-2. Samples were obtained from the ongoing ImmuneRACE study (first 160 participants) and from 1,200 or so subjects provided by 6 global collaborators. A de-identified subject ID, COVID-19 status, age in years and sex were almost always included in the sample metadata. Where available, HLA class I and class II types were obtained from metadata supplied by the sample provider rather than from assay-based typing.

V is clipped by 4 bases and J by 1 base, and the sequence between their germline boundaries is 13 bases long. The CDR3 holds 15 amino acids from the cysteine to the phenylalanine. CDR3 DNA only is kept here, 45 bases in frame from base 1. Based on the germline V gene, the CDR1 and CDR2 sequences are SGHRS and YFSETQ. Here is what the overall study found, with its caveats: Clinical and demographic metadata were provided uncurated, with the amount varying by source and participant.

Comment on this clone: Its antigen has not been determined. Per-nucleotide qualities are absent, and no much larger clonotype sits a single base away.

TCRbeta CDR3 regions were amplified from genomic DNA by means of the immunoSEQ Assay, a bias-controlled multiplex PCR. As for how the authors treated the data: The number of nucleated cells in each sample was estimated from the amplification of reference gene primers within the assay. To quantify the absolute abundance of each unique TCRbeta CDR3 rearrangement, sequence reads were collapsed and filtered. Productive Simpson clonality was computed per sample as the square root of Simpson's diversity index over productive rearrangements. Sourced from immuneACCESS, this table was stored by TCRdb with only in-frame sequences that have V and J called. A share of the clones is absent; for the studies checked, an unresolved V gene accounts for under half, and the remainder has no known explanation. The DNA was the basis for D and trimming; V, J and clone size are from that table. The sample table records 150,000 to 200,000 clones; 75% to 90% of these occur just once. 3% to 4% of the sample is taken by the ten largest.

Each collaborating institution followed its own protocols to collect whole blood in K2EDTA tubes. For TCRbeta analysis, collaborators shipped samples as frozen whole blood, isolated PBMCs, or DNA extracted from either of those sample types. The TCR originated in a man in his sixties with acute or convalescent COVID-19. The rearrangement joined TRBV5-1 to TRBJ2-3, with an unclear D gene assignment. Material: peripheral blood. The CDR3: CASSLSATGTDTQYF. The DNA sequence is TGCGCCAGCAGCCTGTCGGCCACAGGCACAGATACGCAGTATTTT.